This TCR beta chain is drawn from a study of blood T cell repertoires in COVID-19. Overall study: COVID-19 samples, acute and convalescent, were from the United States, Italy and Spain. In each case, the material was cDNA or gDNA derived from T cells, B-cell-depleted T cells, or PBMCs.

In the authors' methods: Scientists estimated how many nucleated cells there were by amplifying reference gene primers. TCRdb keeps only in-frame clones here, not all; method: immunoSEQ multiplex PCR. The V and J calls and clone size are taken from that table; D and trimming were inferred from the DNA. The data contain about 210,000 clones, about 90% of them seen just once; the ten biggest clones take up 1% to 1.5%. This clone was detected only once. CDR3 length equals 16 residues. The germline V gene encodes CDR1 SGHTA and CDR2 FQGNSA. Trimming shortened V by 7 bases and J by 0 bases, and 13 bases separated the two germline ends.

Sequencing used peripheral blood. The chain links TRBV7-2 to TRBJ1-6; D is uncertain. The receptor was derived from a man aged 25 to 45 with acute or convalescent COVID-19. The CDR3 sequence is CASNEGSDSYNSPLHF. CDR3 in DNA: TGTGCCAGCAACGAAGGGAGTGACTCCTATAATTCACCCCTCCACTTT.